The 20 T cell receptor beta chains reported below all come from one sample, sequenced in a study of cytomegalovirus exposure and HLA in healthy donors. Researchers ran the PCR with 60 Vbeta and 13 Jbeta primers. Clones were sequenced by immunoSEQ multiplex PCR, and TCRdb holds only the in-frame ones, with some missing. The sample yields about 47,000 clones, approximately 65% seen once. Source material: PBMCs. Receptor source: a man aged 30 to 45 in good health and CMV-seronegative.

The chain joins TRBV30 to TRBJ1-6; tentative D call: TRBD1 (5 bases). The V gene lost 2 bases and the J gene lost 0 bases, with 8 bases spanning the gap. This CDR3 spans 15 amino acids. CDR1 GTSNPN and CDR2 SVGIG come from the germline V gene (reference sequence). CDR3 loop: CAWSPQGSYNSPLHF. The CDR3, as DNA: TGTGCCTGGAGTCCCCAGGGCTCCTATAATTCACCCCTCCACTTT.

The chain employs TRBV7-8 and TRBJ1-5, with D uncertain. Germline V gene sequence: CDR1 SGHVS, CDR2 FQNEAQ. V was trimmed by 3 bases and J by 0 bases, leaving 12 bases between them. The CDR3 has 16 amino acids. In DNA, the CDR3 is TGTGCCAGCAGCTTGAGACCGGGAAATAGCAATCAGCCCCAGCATTTT. Its translation: CASSLRPGNSNQPQHF.

The CDR3 bases are TGTGCCAGCCGGACAGATCATGTAAGCTCCTACGAGCAGTACTTC. It codes for CASRTDHVSSYEQYF. This chain links TRBV6-1 with TRBJ2-7, with D tentatively TRBD1 (6 bases). CDR1 and CDR2 from the germline V gene are MNHNS and SASEGT. This CDR3 is 15 amino acids long. Trimming shortened V by 8 bases and J by 0 bases, and 17 bases separated the two germline ends.

The chain employs TRBV11-2 and TRBJ1-3; possibly TRBD1 for D (6 bases). CDR3 size: 19 residues. V was clipped by 1 base and J by 1 base, with 20 bases between them. The germline gives CDR1 SGHAT, CDR2 FQNNGV. CDR3 DNA sequence: TGTGCCAGCAGCTTAGCGCCCCCGGGACATAGGTGGTCTGGAAACACCATATATTTT. It translates to CASSLAPPGHRWSGNTIYF.

Turning to this clone: The junction differs from germline at one of its ends, possibly a read error. CDR3 in DNA: TGTGCCAGCAGCTTCAGCCGGACAAGCTCCCACGAGCAGTACTTC. This encodes CASSFSRTSSHEQYF. The V gene is TRBV5-4, the J gene TRBJ2-7, with a weak D call TRBD1 (5 bases). Germline CDR1 SGHNT, CDR2 YYREEE (reference sequence). The CDR3 is 15 residues long.

The V gene is TRBV7-9, the J gene TRBJ2-5, with 8 bases identical to TRBD2. Per germline, CDR1 SEHNR and CDR2 FQNEAQ (reference sequence). V shed 5 bases and J 4 bases; nucleotides not matched to a gene: 3. This CDR3 is 13 amino acids long. The CDR3 reads CASSLRGGETQYF. DNA for the CDR3: TGTGCCAGCAGCCTCCGGGGGGGAGAGACCCAGTACTTC.

This clone is a singleton in its sample. This chain links TRBV6-6 with TRBJ2-3, with TRBD2 matching 10 bases. The V and J ends lost 10 bases and 2 bases, in that order; junction bases with no gene match: 9. The CDR3 is made up of 15 amino acids. CDR1 and CDR2 (germline): MNHNY, SVGAGI (reference sequence). The CDR3 here is CATQASGGYTDTQYF. The CDR3, as DNA: TGTGCCACCCAGGCTAGCGGGGGATACACAGATACGCAGTATTTT.

This chain connects TRBV5-1 to TRBJ1-1; 8 positions agree with TRBD1. There are 15 residues in the CDR3. Germline V lookup: CDR1 SGHRS, CDR2 YFSETQ. The J segment lost 0 bases and the V segment lost 4 bases, leaving 5 bases of the junction unmatched. CDR3 sequence reads: CASSRTGPLNTEAFF. CDR3 in DNA: TGCGCCAGCAGCCGGACAGGGCCCTTGAACACTGAAGCTTTCTTT. The full variable domain, its missing parts supplied by reference TRBV5-1 and TRBJ1-1, is KAGVTQTPRYLIKTRGQQVTLSCSPISGHRSVSWYQQTPGQGLQFLFEYFSETQRNKGNFPGRFSGRQFSNSRSEMNVSTLELGDSALYLCASSRTGPLNTEAFFGQGTRLTVV.

The chain uses TRBV10-3 and TRBJ2-7, with D possibly matching TRBD1 (6 bases). Germline V gene data show CDR1 as ENHRY and CDR2 as SYGVKD. Between the trimmed V and J ends, which lost 5 bases and 5 bases, there was a span of 16 bases. The CDR3 has 14 residues. As DNA, the CDR3 is TGTGCCATCAGTACCGGGACACATAGGAACGAGCAGTACTTC. Protein: CAISTGTHRNEQYF.

J is TRBJ2-5 and V is TRBV5-1; TRBD2 is a possible D gene (6 bases). With the DNA end fitting TRBJ2-7 better, the J assignment may be wrong. This CDR3 has 13 residues. Germline CDR1 SGHRS, CDR2 YFSETQ. In DNA, the CDR3 is TGCGCCAGCAGCTGGGAGACTAGTTACGAGCAGTACTTC. Its translation: CASSWETSYEQYF.

The J gene is TRBJ1-5, the V gene TRBV19; 7 bases fit TRBD1. The CDR3 loop spans 15 amino acids. V shed 7 bases and J 1 base; nucleotides not matched to a gene: 7. Germline-derived CDR1 and CDR2 are LNHDA and SQIVND (reference sequence). The CDR3 region is CASMEGAKSNQPQHF. In DNA form, the CDR3 reads TGTGCCAGTATGGAGGGGGCTAAAAGCAATCAGCCCCAGCATTTT.

This clone came up once. In DNA, the CDR3 is TGTGCCGCCGGTTTGGTTGGTACTGGGGCCAACGTCCTGACTTTC. This codes for CAAGLVGTGANVLTF. The chain recombines TRBV6-5 with TRBJ2-6, with D hard to call. This CDR3 contains 15 residues. Looked up from germline, CDR1 is MNHEY and CDR2 is SVGAGI. With 11 bases removed from V and 2 bases from J, the gap between germline ends came to 16 bases.

The rearrangement uses TRBV7-9 and TRBJ1-1; D is possibly TRBD1 (6 bases). The CDR3 is made up of 14 amino acids. Trimming took off 5 bases at V and 0 bases at J, with 10 bases between the two ends. Germline V CDR1 and CDR2: SEHNR, FQNEAQ (reference sequence). The CDR3 reads CASSPDSLNTEAFF. The DNA for the CDR3 is TGTGCCAGCAGCCCGGACAGTCTGAACACTGAAGCTTTCTTT.

The gene calls are TRBV5-1 and TRBJ1-2, with 7 bases fitting TRBD1. Trimming removed 4 bases from V and 6 bases from J; junction bases left unmatched: 6. Germline V gives CDR1 SGHRS, CDR2 YFSETQ. The CDR3 covers 13 residues. CDR3 in DNA: TGCGCCAGCAGCATTGACACAGGGGATGGCTACACCTTC. Amino acids: CASSIDTGDGYTF. Looking up the rest from reference TRBV5-1 and TRBJ1-2 gives the full variable domain: KAGVTQTPRYLIKTRGQQVTLSCSPISGHRSVSWYQQTPGQGLQFLFEYFSETQRNKGNFPGRFSGRQFSNSRSEMNVSTLELGDSALYLCASSIDTGDGYTFGSGTRLTVV.

This clone has more than one count but fewer than ten. The CDR3 sequence is CASSHRLAGVGEQYF. The DNA of the CDR3 is TGCGCCAGCAGCCACCGACTAGCGGGAGTAGGGGAGCAGTACTTC. The chain links TRBV4-1 to TRBJ2-7; 12 bases are a match to TRBD2. J lost 7 bases, V lost 3 bases, and 7 bases had no gene match. The germline V gene encodes CDR1 MGHRA and CDR2 YSYEKL. The length of the CDR3 is 15 residues.

CDR3 loop: CASSLVGGSYEQYF. CDR3 DNA: TGCGCCAGCAGCTTGGTCGGCGGCTCCTACGAGCAGTACTTC. The chain is built from TRBV5-1 and TRBJ2-5; D uncertain. Gene TRBJ2-7 matches the end of the DNA better, so the J call may be wrong. This CDR3 is 14 amino acids long. The germline CDR1 and CDR2 sequences are SGHRS and YFSETQ.

This sequence joins TRBV2 and TRBJ2-5, with 9 positions matching TRBD2. Germline values: CDR1 SNHLY, CDR2 FYNNEI. CDR3 size: 15 residues. Trimming took 6 bases from V and 5 from J; bases not matched to a gene: 10. CDR3 residues: CASRVAGGPGETQYF. CDR3 sequence (DNA): TGTGCCAGCAGGGTGGCGGGAGGGCCTGGTGAGACCCAGTACTTC.

The chain is built from TRBV11-2 and TRBJ2-5; 9 nucleotides line up with TRBD2. This CDR3 has 18 residues. Germline values: CDR1 SGHAT, CDR2 FQNNGV. J lost 4 bases, V lost 0 bases, and 12 bases had no gene match. CDR3 nucleotides: TGTGCCAGCAGCTTAGATTGGAGTAGCGGGAGCTCCCCAGAGACCCAGTACTTC. Protein: CASSLDWSSGSSPETQYF. Drawing the rest from reference TRBV11-2 and TRBJ2-5, the complete variable domain is EAGVAQSPRYKIIEKRQSVAFWCNPISGHATLYWYQQILGQGPKLLIQFQNNGVVDDSQLPKDRFSAERLKGVDSTLKIQPAKLEDSAVYLCASSLDWSSGSSPETQYFGPGTRLLVL.

J is TRBJ1-3 and V is TRBV30; D might be TRBD1 (6 bases). CDR1 is GTSNPN, CDR2 SVGIG, per germline (reference sequence). The CDR3 totals 14 residues. V was shortened by 0 bases and J by 2 bases, with 8 bases between the two germline ends. This CDR3 reads CAWSVGGAGNTIYF. The CDR3 DNA reads TGTGCCTGGAGTGTAGGGGGGGCTGGAAACACCATATATTTT. The full variable domain, its missing parts supplied by reference TRBV30 and TRBJ1-3, is SQTIHQWPATLVQPVGSPLSLECTVEGTSNPNLYWYRQAAGRGLQLLFYSVGIGQISSEVPQNLSASRPQDRQFILSSKKLLLSDSGFYLCAWSVGGAGNTIYFGEGSWLTVV.

The chain has TRBV4-1 and TRBJ1-3, with D perhaps TRBD1 (5 bases). The CDR3 extends over 20 amino acids. Trimming cost V 6 bases and J 4 bases, with 31 bases left between them. CDR1 is MGHRA, CDR2 YSYEKL, per germline. CDR3 nucleotide sequence: TGCGCCAGCAGTCATGAGATCGTTGGACGAAACCCGGCAGGGGGAAACACCATATATTTT. As protein: CASSHEIVGRNPAGGNTIYF.